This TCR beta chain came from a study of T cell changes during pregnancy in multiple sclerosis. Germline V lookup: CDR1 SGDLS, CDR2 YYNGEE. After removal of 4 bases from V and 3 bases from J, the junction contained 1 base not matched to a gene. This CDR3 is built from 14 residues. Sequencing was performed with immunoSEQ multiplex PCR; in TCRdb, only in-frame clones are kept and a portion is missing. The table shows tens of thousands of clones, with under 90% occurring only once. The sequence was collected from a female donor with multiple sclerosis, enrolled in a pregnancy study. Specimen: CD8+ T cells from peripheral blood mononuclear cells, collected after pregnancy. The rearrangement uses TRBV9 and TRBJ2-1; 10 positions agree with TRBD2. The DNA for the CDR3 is TGTGCCAGCAGCACTAGCGGGGACTACAATGAGCAGTTCTTC. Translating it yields CASSTSGDYNEQFF.